The 9 T cell receptor beta chains presented below share a single source sample, sequenced in a study of blood T cells in healthy people across ages. It was with a sample-barcoded 5' primer and a J-beta primer mix that a second PCR of roughly 7 to 12 cycles was run. TCRdb passed the 5' RACE reads through MiXCR, listing each CDR3 protein once. The sample has roughly 800,000 distinct CDR3 sequences; roughly 50% are singletons. Sequencing input: blood. The receptors derive from a man at least 80 years old in good health.

This rearrangement joins TRBV6-1 to TRBJ2-2, with TRBD2 matching 12 bases. The CDR3 consists of 16 residues. CDR1 is MNHNS, CDR2 SASEGT, per germline. The J segment lost 0 bases and the V segment lost 4 bases, leaving 0 bases of the junction unmatched. This CDR3 is CASSGLAGANTGELFF. The CDR3 DNA sequence: TGTGCCAGCAGTGGACTAGCGGGAGCGAACACCGGGGAGCTGTTTTTT.

This chain uses TRBV29-1 with TRBJ2-7, with TRBD1 identical over 8 bases. Per germline, CDR1 SQVTM and CDR2 ANQGSEA. The V and J ends lost 4 bases and 2 bases, in that order; junction bases with no gene match: 7. This CDR3 region has 14 residues. The CDR3, as DNA: TGCAGCGTTGGGTTTTGGACAGGGACCTACGAGCAGTACTTC. Translation gives CSVGFWTGTYEQYF.

This clonotype was detected only once. This chain connects TRBV25-1 to TRBJ1-4; tentative D call: TRBD1 (5 bases). The V end was cut by 1 base, the J end by 0 bases, with 9 bases between. This CDR3 is built from 16 residues. CDR1 and CDR2 (germline): MGHDK, SYGVNS. The CDR3 nucleotides are TGTGCCAGCAGTGAATTAGGAGGGGCAACTAATGAAAAACTGTTTTTT. Translated, it gives CASSELGGATNEKLFF.

This clonotype was seen only a few times. The V and J genes are TRBV20-1 and TRBJ2-7, with TRBD2 matching over 7 bases. Trimming cost V 1 base and J 5 bases; bases outside gene matches: 14. CDR1 DFQATT and CDR2 SNEGSKA come from the germline V gene (reference sequence). The CDR3 runs 16 residues. For the CDR3, the DNA is TGCAGTGCTAGAGCACCCGAGACTAGCCCCCTGCACGAGCAGTACTTC. Translating gives CSARAPETSPLHEQYF.

The rearrangement uses TRBV9 and TRBJ1-1; D possibly corresponds to TRBD1 (6 bases). The V end lost 4 bases, the J end lost 8 bases, and 18 bases lay between the germline ends. The CDR3 extends over 14 amino acids. The germline CDR1 and CDR2 sequences are SGDLS and YYNGEE. CDR3 bases: TGTGCCAGCAGCTCCCGCGGGGGGGCTCAGGAAGCTTTCTTT. Amino acids: CASSSRGGAQEAFF.

This chain connects TRBV13 to TRBJ2-4, with 9 bases aligning to TRBD1. The last part of the DNA fits TRBJ2-7 better; the J call may be wrong. Germline loops: CDR1 PRHDT, CDR2 FYEKMQ (reference sequence). This CDR3 is built from 16 residues. The CDR3 region is CASSPPGQGAGYEQYF. DNA of the CDR3: TGTGCCAGCAGCCCCCCGGGACAGGGTGCGGGCTACGAGCAGTACTTC.

This chain uses TRBV18 with TRBJ1-5; TRBD1 matches 12 bases. CDR3 length: 17 residues. The germline CDR1 and CDR2 sequences are KGHSH and LQKENI. V shed 0 bases and J 7 bases; nucleotides not matched to a gene: 7. The CDR3 DNA reads as TGTGCCAGCTCACCACCGAGTGGGGACAGGGGGCTACAGCCCCAGCATTTT. This encodes CASSPPSGDRGLQPQHF. Full variable domain (outside the CDR3, taken from reference TRBV18 and TRBJ1-5): NAGVMQNPRHLVRRRGQEARLRCSPMKGHSHVYWYRQLPEEGLKFMVYLQKENIIDESGMPKERFSAEFPKEGPSILRIQQVVRGDSAAYFCASSPPSGDRGLQPQHFGDGTRLSIL.

This clonotype appeared a few times. The genes are TRBV7-9 and TRBJ1-5; D gene unclear. V lost 1 base and J lost 1, with 11 bases in between. The CDR3 is 16 amino acids. The germline CDR1 and CDR2 sequences are SEHNR and FQNEAQ (reference sequence). The CDR3 coding sequence is TGTGCCAGCAGCTTAGGGCACCAGCTCAGCAATCAGCCCCAGCATTTT. Translation gives CASSLGHQLSNQPQHF.

This sequence joins TRBV20-1 and TRBJ2-7, with TRBD2 identical over 8 bases. The CDR3 sequence is 14 residues long. CDR1 is DFQATT, CDR2 SNEGSKA, per germline (reference sequence). Trimming cost V 1 base and J 2 bases; bases outside gene matches: 4. CDR3 sequence: CSARVGGRTYEQYF. CDR3 coding DNA: TGCAGTGCTAGAGTGGGCGGGAGGACCTACGAGCAGTACTTC.